The clone carrying this T cell receptor beta chain has ten or more counts. The data were taken from a study of T cells in Graves' hyperthyroidism and ophthalmopathy. Overall study context: Peripheral blood was secured at the point of initial diagnosis, before any treatment.

V was clipped by 5 bases and J by 4 bases, with 7 bases between them. CDR3 length equals 12 residues. Germline V gene lookup returns CDR1 SGHVS and CDR2 FQNEAQ. Researchers took RNA transcripts and amplified the TCR beta CDR3 regions from them. The study used the HTBI primer set for a first-round RT-PCR of the TCR CDR3. TCRdb redid the calling of the multiplex PCR reads with MiXCR, one entry per CDR3 protein. The sample records around 350,000 distinct CDR3 sequences, about 16% being singletons. The clonotype comes from a woman aged 55-69 years with Graves' ophthalmopathy. The J gene is TRBJ2-3, the V gene TRBV7-8; D unresolved. Sequencing was performed on blood. The DNA of the CDR3 is TGTGCCAGCAGCCCCCTCTCAGATACGCAGTATTTT. Amino acid sequence: CASSPLSDTQYF.